This T cell receptor (beta chain) was sequenced in a study of glioma-infiltrating T cells after dendritic cell vaccination. Study-wide context: Dendritic cell vaccination trial patients had either newly diagnosed or recurrent glioblastoma.

The CDR3 spans 15 residues. The germline V gene has CDR1 MNHNS and CDR2 SASEGT. V shed 3 bases, J shed 6 bases, and the junction held 6 bases outside the gene matches. Before vaccination, two weeks after the third vaccination, and at progression, PBMC were collected. The protocol was immunoSEQ multiplex PCR, while the TCRdb copy is restricted to in-frame clones and leaves out a portion. The data contain 65,000 to 90,000 clones, 82% of them seen just once; the ten biggest clones take up approximately 2.1%. The receptor comes from a human donor with glioblastoma. The chain couples TRBV6-1 to TRBJ1-5, with 9 bases fitting TRBD1. Sequenced material: blood, taken before dendritic cell vaccination. CDR3 region: CASSDSGTGSQPQHF. CDR3 sequence (DNA): TGTGCCAGCAGTGATTCCGGGACAGGGAGTCAGCCCCAGCATTTT.